This T cell receptor (beta chain) was captured in a study of blood T cell repertoires in COVID-19. In the study overall: PBMCs, B-cell-depleted T cells, or T cells were the source of the cDNA or gDNA that made up the material.

Some clones are missing from TCRdb's copy, which holds only in-frame ones; the method was immunoSEQ multiplex PCR. Of approximately 330,000 clones in the sample, 85% to 90% were seen once. Recruitment covered under 25 US areas and drew participants whose ages spanned roughly 18 to 89 years. Comment on this clone: Other DNA sequences of this sample code for an identical CDR3.

The sequence came from a woman aged 25-40 years who had recovered from COVID-19. The sequencing sample was made of PBMCs or T cells enriched from blood (not recorded which).

The CDR3: CASSEYSLTDTQYF. The CDR3 DNA reads TGTGCCAGCAGTGAATATTCCCTTACAGATACGCAGTATTTT. This chain uses TRBV25-1 with TRBJ2-3; D unclear. Per germline, CDR1 MGHDK and CDR2 SYGVNS. V lost 0 bases and J 3 bases, leaving 7 bases between the germline ends. CDR3 size: 14 residues.